This T cell receptor (beta chain) was sequenced for a study of Graves' ophthalmopathy and Graves' hyperthyroidism. Study overall: Specimen type is peripheral blood, obtained at initial diagnosis before any treatment.

RNA transcripts served as template for amplifying TCR beta CDR3 sequences. RT-PCR was first run with HTBI primers, then multiplex PCR in a second round. MiXCR was run by TCRdb on the multiplex PCR reads, yielding one entry per CDR3 protein. The sample has about 740,000 distinct CDR3 sequences, 35% to 50% seen once. Study conclusions and caveats: Blood also held most thyroid clonotypes expanded above 0.001 frequency.

Patients were excluded if they had other autoimmune diseases or uncontrolled infections, and likewise if pregnancy or lactation applied. Diagnosis was based on clinical symptoms, serum thyroxine, TRAb, thyroid ultrasound and orbital computed tomography. Details on this clonotype: Its antigen is still unknown.

Per the germline V gene, CDR1 is SQVTM and CDR2 is ANQGSEA. This CDR3 has 12 amino acids. Trimming cost V 6 bases and J 10 bases, with 15 bases left between them. The sample comprised peripheral blood. The rearrangement uses TRBV29-1 and TRBJ1-4; a weak D match, TRBD1 (6 bases). This clonotype originated in an adult man with Graves' ophthalmopathy. CDR3 sequence: CSVEWGRIKLFF. Written as DNA, the CDR3 is TGCAGCGTAGAATGGGGGCGCATAAAACTGTTTTTT.